This TCR beta chain was identified during a study of beta chain features in type 1 diabetes. Study outcomes and limitations: Insertion counts at VDJ junctions were lower in type 1 diabetes patients, who also showed more deletions there. Researchers reported that naive, central memory and Treg TCRB repertoires appeared more similar in patients than in healthy donors.

About 110 mL of blood, on average, came from one heparinised draw per donor. The V gene end was trimmed by 4 bases and the J gene end by 4 bases; junction bases not matched to a gene: 9. CDR3 length: 16 amino acids. CDR1 and CDR2 (germline): SGHNT, YYREEE (reference sequence). Concerning this clone: The target antigen is unknown.

The entirety of the isolated RNA underwent reverse transcription, so expressed TCRB transcripts were sequenced. Data came from immunoSEQ multiplex PCR; TCRdb stores just in-frame clones and leaves some out. The sample holds about 620,000 clones; roughly a sixth are singletons and the top ten take approximately 0.099%. Sequenced material: naive CD4+ T cells from blood. The V gene is TRBV5-4, the J gene TRBJ2-3; 10 bases are a match to TRBD2. This TCR derives from a man between 18 and 29 years old in good health. The CDR3 is CASSPNSGRRADTQYF. CDR3 bases: TGTGCCAGCAGCCCTAATAGCGGGAGGAGGGCAGATACGCAGTATTTT.